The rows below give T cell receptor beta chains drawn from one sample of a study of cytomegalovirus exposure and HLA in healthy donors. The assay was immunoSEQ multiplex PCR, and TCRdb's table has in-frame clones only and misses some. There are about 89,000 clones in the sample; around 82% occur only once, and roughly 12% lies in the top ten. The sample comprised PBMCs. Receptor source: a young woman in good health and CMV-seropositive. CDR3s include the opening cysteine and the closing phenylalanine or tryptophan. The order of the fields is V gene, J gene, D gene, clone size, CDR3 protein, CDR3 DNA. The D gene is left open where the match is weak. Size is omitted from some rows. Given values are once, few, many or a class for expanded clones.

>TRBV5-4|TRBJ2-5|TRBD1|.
CAGRDRGREVETQYF
TGTGCCGGACGGGACAGGGGGCGCGAGGTGGAGACCCAGTACTTC
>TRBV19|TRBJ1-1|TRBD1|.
CASSIHEGANTEAFF
TGTGCCAGTAGTATCCACGAGGGGGCGAACACTGAAGCTTTCTTT
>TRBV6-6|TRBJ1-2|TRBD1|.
CASSRGQGDGYTF
TGTGCCAGCAGCCGGGGACAGGGAGATGGCTACACCTTC
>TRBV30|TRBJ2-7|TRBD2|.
CAWTTSGAYYEQYF
TGTGCCTGGACTACTAGCGGGGCCTACTACGAGCAGTACTTC
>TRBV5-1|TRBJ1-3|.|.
CASSLDVARGIGNTIYF
TGCGCCAGCAGCTTGGACGTCGCCAGGGGAATTGGAAACACCATATATTTT
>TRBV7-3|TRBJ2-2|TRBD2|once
CASSIGGENTGELFF
TGTGCCAGCAGCATCGGGGGGGAGAACACCGGGGAGCTGTTTTTT
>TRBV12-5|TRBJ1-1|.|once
CASGLGGVGTEAFF
TGTGCTAGTGGTTTGGGGGGGGTCGGCACTGAAGCTTTCTTT
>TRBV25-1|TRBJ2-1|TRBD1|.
CASSGRDRGLNEQFF
TGTGCCAGCAGTGGACGGGACAGGGGGCTTAATGAGCAGTTCTTC
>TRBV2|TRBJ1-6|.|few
CASSEGLTNSPLHF
TGTGCCAGCAGTGAGGGACTGACTAATTCACCCCTCCACTTT
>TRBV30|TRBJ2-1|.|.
CAWRPPLGDSNEQFF
TGTGCCTGGAGGCCACCCCTGGGCGATTCCAATGAGCAGTTCTTC
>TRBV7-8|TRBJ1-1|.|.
CASSLAGLTEAFF
TGTGCCAGCAGCTTAGCCGGGTTGACTGAAGCTTTCTTT
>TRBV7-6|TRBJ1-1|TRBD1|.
CASSPGGMNTEAFF
TGTGCCAGCAGCCCAGGGGGCATGAACACTGAAGCTTTCTTT
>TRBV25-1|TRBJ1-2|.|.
CASAGTLFGYTF
TGTGCCAGCGCCGGGACATTGTTTGGCTACACCTTC
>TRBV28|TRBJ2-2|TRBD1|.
CASRRQGANTGELFF
TGTGCCAGCAGGCGACAGGGGGCAAACACCGGGGAGCTGTTTTTT
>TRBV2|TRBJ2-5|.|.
CASSSWGRSREETQYF
TGTGCCAGCAGTTCCTGGGGGCGGAGTCGAGAAGAGACCCAGTACTTC
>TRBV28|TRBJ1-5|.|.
CASSFTAGHFNTYSNQPQHF
TGTGCCAGCAGTTTTACGGCAGGGCATTTTAATACGTATAGCAATCAGCCCCAGCATTTT
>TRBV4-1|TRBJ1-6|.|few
CASSQHSLGGDNSPLHF
TGCGCCAGCAGCCAACACTCGTTAGGGGGGGATAATTCACCCCTCCACTTT
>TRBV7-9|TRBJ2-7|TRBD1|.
CASSLRDRGGEQYF
TGTGCCAGCAGCCTCCGGGACAGGGGAGGCGAGCAGTACTTC
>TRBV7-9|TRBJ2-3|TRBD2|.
CASSLTQRGSTDTQYF
TGTGCCAGCAGCTTAACCCAGCGGGGAAGCACAGATACGCAGTATTTT
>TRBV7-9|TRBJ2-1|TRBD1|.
CASSYTGTGDNEQFF
TGTGCCAGCAGCTATACCGGGACAGGGGACAATGAGCAGTTCTTC
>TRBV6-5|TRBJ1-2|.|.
CASSRTYSRYGYTF
TGTGCCAGCAGTCGGACTTATAGTCGCTATGGCTACACCTTC
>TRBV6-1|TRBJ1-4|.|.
CASSVGAANEKLFF
TGTGCCAGCAGTGTGGGGGCAGCTAATGAAAAACTGTTTTTT